The text below deals with one T cell receptor (beta chain). CDR3 length: 15 amino acids. Trimming removed 4 bases from V and 5 bases from J; junction bases left unmatched: 7. The germline V gene encodes CDR1 MNHEY and CDR2 SMNVEV (reference sequence). Sequencing used immunoSEQ multiplex PCR; TCRdb keeps in-frame clones, though not all of them. Here the sample spans approximately 110,000 clones, approximately 85% being singletons. The data originate from a study of blood T cell repertoires in COVID-19. The specimen sequenced was peripheral blood. The origin of this receptor is a human donor in a cohort sampled during active COVID-19. The V and J genes are TRBV27 and TRBJ1-5; 8 bases are a match to TRBD1. DNA for the CDR3: TGTGCCAGCAGTTGGCAGGGGGCTGGGGATCAGCCCCAGCATTTT. Translated, it gives CASSWQGAGDQPQHF.